These T cell receptor beta chains were read from a single sample in a study of beta chain features in type 1 diabetes. Some clones are missing from TCRdb's copy, which holds only in-frame ones; the method was immunoSEQ multiplex PCR. The sample carries some 190,000 clones, about 7.9% recorded once. Sequencing used central memory CD4+ T cells from blood. All receptors derive from a young man with type 1 diabetes. Both conserved end residues are part of each CDR3. The order of the fields is V gene, clone size, D gene, J gene, CDR3 DNA, CDR3 protein. The D gene is left open where the match is weak. Expanded clones are given a class, and other clones once, few, many or no size at all.

TRBV4-3,few,-,TRBJ2-3,TGCGCCAGCAGCCAAGGGTCTACTGGACTGGCGCTGGATACGCAGTATTTT,CASSQGSTGLALDTQYF
TRBV4-3,-,-,TRBJ2-3,TGCGCCAGCAGCCAACAGGCGGGCAGCACAGATACGCAGTATTTT,CASSQQAGSTDTQYF
TRBV6-5,-,-,TRBJ1-2,TGTGCCAGCAGCCCCAGCGACAGGTATTATGGCTACACCTTC,CASSPSDRYYGYTF
TRBV7-2,-,-,TRBJ2-7,TGTGCCAGCAGCTTAAACGCACAGGAGTCCCTTTACGAGCAGTACTTC,CASSLNAQESLYEQYF
TRBV6-5,-,-,TRBJ2-3,TGTGCCAGCGCACCACTTCTGACAGATACGCAGTATTTT,CASAPLLTDTQYF
TRBV5-4,-,-,TRBJ1-6,TGTGCCAGCAGCTTAAGGACCGGAGGGAATTCACCCCTCCACTTT,CASSLRTGGNSPLHF
TRBV29-1,few,TRBD2,TRBJ2-3,TGCAGCGTTGATAGCGGGGGGGCCGGCGATACGCAGTATTTT,CSVDSGGAGDTQYF
TRBV5-4,-,-,TRBJ2-3,TGTGCCAGCAGCTTGCAGGGTCAAAGCGCAGATACGCAGTATTTT,CASSLQGQSADTQYF
TRBV25-1,few,-,TRBJ1-1,TGTGCCAGCAGTCAGGACATGAACACTGAAGCTTTCTTT,CASSQDMNTEAFF
TRBV19,once,-,TRBJ1-5,TGTGCCAGTAGCTTACCCAATCAGGGAAATCAGCCCCAGCATTTT,CASSLPNQGNQPQHF
TRBV6-1,few,TRBD2,TRBJ2-3,TGTGCCAGCAGTGAAGCGGACGGGAGGGTAGATACGCAGTATTTT,CASSEADGRVDTQYF
TRBV5-6,-,TRBD1,TRBJ2-4,TGTGCCAGCAGCCGACAGGGAACCATAAACATTCAGTACTTC,CASSRQGTINIQYF
TRBV29-1,many,-,TRBJ2-1,TGCAGCGTTGTACCATACGGGGATGAGCAGTTCTTC,CSVVPYGDEQFF
TRBV7-2,few,TRBD2,TRBJ2-3,TGTGCCAGCAGCTCGGGACTAGCGGCTAGCACAGATACGCAGTATTTT,CASSSGLAASTDTQYF
TRBV11-3,-,TRBD2,TRBJ2-1,TGTGCCAGCAGCCTAAGCGGGAGTCGGGCAAATGAGCAGTTCTTC,CASSLSGSRANEQFF
TRBV7-2,many,TRBD2,TRBJ2-3,TGTGCCAGCAGCTTAGGGGGGACTAGCGGGGTTACAGATACGCAGTATTTT,CASSLGGTSGVTDTQYF
TRBV5-4,-,TRBD1,TRBJ1-2,TGTGCCAGCAGCCCCGGGAATAGACAGGGCTCGGCTGGCTACACCTTC,CASSPGNRQGSAGYTF
TRBV7-8,-,TRBD1,TRBJ2-1,TGTGCCAGCACCAAGGACAGGGTCTACAATGAGCAGTTCTTC,CASTKDRVYNEQFF
TRBV5-1,-,-,TRBJ1-2,TGCGCCAGCAGAGCGGATGGACAGAGGGTGGGCTACACCTTC,CASRADGQRVGYTF
TRBV18,many,-,TRBJ2-1,TGTGCCAGCTCACCATCGACACGCGAGCAGTTCTTC,CASSPSTREQFF
TRBV29-1,few,TRBD1,TRBJ1-2,TGCAGCGTCCAAAAGTTGGGACAGGGGGTTCTTAGGTATGGCTACACCTTC,CSVQKLGQGVLRYGYTF
TRBV19,few,TRBD1,TRBJ2-1,TGTGCCAGTAGTAATCTGGCAGGGGGTTATAATGAGCAGTTCTTC,CASSNLAGGYNEQFF
TRBV6-6,few,-,TRBJ2-7,TGTGCCAGCAGTTTGTCGCAGGGCTACGAGCAGTACTTC,CASSLSQGYEQYF
TRBV7-9,few,TRBD1,TRBJ1-2,TGTGCCAGCAGCCGAGGAGGGGGCTGGGATGGCTACACCTTC,CASSRGGGWDGYTF
TRBV29-1,few,-,TRBJ1-2,TGCAGCGTTGATAGCGGATCCAACTATGGCTACACCTTC,CSVDSGSNYGYTF